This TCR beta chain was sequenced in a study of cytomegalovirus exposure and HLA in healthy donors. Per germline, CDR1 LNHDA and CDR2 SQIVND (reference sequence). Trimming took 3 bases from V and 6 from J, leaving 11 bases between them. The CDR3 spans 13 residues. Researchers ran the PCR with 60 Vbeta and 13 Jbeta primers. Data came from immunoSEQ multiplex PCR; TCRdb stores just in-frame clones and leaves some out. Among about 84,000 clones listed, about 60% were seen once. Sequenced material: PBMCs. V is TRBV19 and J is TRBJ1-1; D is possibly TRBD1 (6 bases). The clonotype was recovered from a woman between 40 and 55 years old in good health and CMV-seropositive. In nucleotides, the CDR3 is TGTGCCAGTAGTATGGACAGAGGATCTGAAGCTTTCTTT. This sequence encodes CASSMDRGSEAFF.